This paragraph covers one T cell receptor beta chain sequence. Antigen: not known. Other DNA sequences in this specimen translate into the identical CDR3. Looked up from germline, CDR1 is SGHRS and CDR2 is YFSETQ. The CDR3 is 14 amino acids. V was shortened by 0 bases and J by 3 bases, with 9 bases between the two germline ends. The sample originates from a study of cytomegalovirus exposure and HLA in healthy donors. On the study more broadly: Out of 398 genotyped donors, roughly 83% belonged to the Caucasian-associated ancestry cluster.

Findings and limits, study-wide: The later analysis indicated that the majority of CMV-associated TCR beta chains appeared HLA-restricted.

In the PCR, 60 Vbeta and 13 Jbeta primers were used. Repertoires were generated with immunoSEQ multiplex PCR, while TCRdb's copy carries only in-frame clones and drops some. This table has tens of thousands of clones, 79% appearing once. The sequenced sample was PBMCs. This receptor was obtained from a woman aged 25 to 45 in good health and CMV-seronegative. The genes are TRBV5-1 and TRBJ1-1, with D perhaps TRBD1 (6 bases). The CDR3 DNA is TGCGCCAGCAGCTTGGGACAGGTGGACACTGAAGCTTTCTTT. Its protein product is CASSLGQVDTEAFF.